The T cell receptor beta chain described here comes from a study of OX40 agonist ivuxolimab in advanced cancers. Study overall: Checkpoint inhibitors had been given previously to roughly 40% of patients. Whole-study findings and limits: The study found that CD8+ T cells averaged more expanded clones than CD4+.

The CDR3 spans 19 residues. V was pared by 1 base and J by 1 base, with 14 bases of the junction left unmatched. Germline values: CDR1 LGHNA, CDR2 YNFKEQ. Profiling relied on immunoSEQ multiplex PCR, and the TCRdb table lists in-frame clones only, not all of them. The repertoire holds around 70,000 clones, with less than 90% as singletons. About this clone: Its antigen is as yet unknown.

Specimen: CD4+ or CD8+ T cells sorted from blood, collected in a trial of the OX40 agonist ivuxolimab. J is TRBJ2-7 and V is TRBV4-2, with TRBD2 identical over 9 bases. The receptor was isolated from an adult with an advanced solid tumor such as melanoma, head and neck, liver or kidney cancer. The CDR3 DNA follows: TGTGCCAGCAGCCAAGGAAGGGACCGAGCGGGAGGAGAATCCTACGAGCAGTACTTC. Its protein is CASSQGRDRAGGESYEQYF.